The source of this TCR beta chain is a study of type 1 and type 2 diabetes patients. The PCR template was genomic DNA. Amplification of the beta chain CDR3 used 30 forward and 13 reverse multiplex primers. Each CDR3 protein is one row after TCRdb ran MiXCR on the multiplex PCR reads. The table has fewer than 300,000 distinct CDR3 sequences, roughly 44% seen once. This CDR3 has 14 amino acids. Germline V gene data show CDR1 as SGHVS and CDR2 as FNYEAQ. Trimming removed 3 bases from V and 4 bases from J, with 12 bases in between. Sequencing used peripheral blood mononuclear cells (PBMCs). This rearrangement joins TRBV7-6 to TRBJ2-5; D gene ambiguous. The source of this sequence is a man younger than 35 with type 2 diabetes. In nucleotides, the CDR3 is TGTGCCAGCAGCTTTCCCCGCCCAGGAGAGACCCAGTACTTC. This encodes CASSFPRPGETQYF.